Detailed here is one TCR beta chain. As processed by the authors: Reference gene primer amplification gave nucleated cell count estimates. Clones were sequenced by immunoSEQ multiplex PCR, and TCRdb holds only the in-frame ones, with some missing. Clone size and the V and J calls come from that table; the DNA yielded D and trimming. The sample holds roughly 250,000 clones; approximately 88% are singletons and the top ten take 0.95% to 1.5%. The study recruited people aged 18 to 89 years across around 24 US areas. The sample comes from a study of blood T cell repertoires in COVID-19. Study-wide context: Sample material is recorded as cDNA or gDNA derived from T cells, B-cell-depleted T cells, or PBMCs.

The sequence came from a woman in her thirties or forties with acute COVID-19. The specimen was PBMCs or T cells enriched from blood (not recorded which).

This CDR3 reads CASAGVAGANVLTF. Written as DNA, the CDR3 is TGTGCCAGTGCAGGGGTAGCTGGGGCCAACGTCCTGACTTTC. The chain combines TRBV19 with TRBJ2-6, with D possibly being TRBD1 (6 bases). CDR3 length: 14 residues. Trimming took 8 bases from V and 2 from J, leaving 10 bases between them. CDR1 and CDR2 from the germline V gene are LNHDA and SQIVND (reference sequence).